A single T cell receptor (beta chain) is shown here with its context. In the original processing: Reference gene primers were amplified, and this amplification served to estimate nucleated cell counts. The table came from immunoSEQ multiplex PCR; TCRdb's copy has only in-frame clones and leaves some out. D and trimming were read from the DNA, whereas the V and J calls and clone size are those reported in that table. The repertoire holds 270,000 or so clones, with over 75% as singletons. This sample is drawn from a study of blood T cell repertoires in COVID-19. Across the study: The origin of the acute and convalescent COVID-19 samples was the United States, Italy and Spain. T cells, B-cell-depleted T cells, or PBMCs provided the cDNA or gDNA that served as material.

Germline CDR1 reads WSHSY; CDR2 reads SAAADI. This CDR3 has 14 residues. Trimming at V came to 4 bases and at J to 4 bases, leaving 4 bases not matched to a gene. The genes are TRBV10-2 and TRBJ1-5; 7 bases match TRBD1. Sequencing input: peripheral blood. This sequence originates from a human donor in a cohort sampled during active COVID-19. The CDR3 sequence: CASSVNRGNQPQHF. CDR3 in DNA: TGCGCCAGCAGTGTCAACAGGGGTAATCAGCCCCAGCATTTT.